This entry describes one T cell receptor beta chain. Its antigen remains unknown. Use of 60 Vbeta and 13 Jbeta primers characterized the PCR. Clones were read by immunoSEQ multiplex PCR, and TCRdb kept only the in-frame ones, dropping some. The table records roughly 110,000 clones, 65% to 80% of them present only once. This sample stems from a study of cytomegalovirus exposure and HLA in healthy donors. Notes on the study in general: HLA-A and HLA-B allele assignments for most subjects were reportedly predicted accurately using TCR beta sequences. Being indistinguishable, some V segments were excluded, TRBV6-2 and TRBV6-3 among them. After further analysis at a later stage, 17,000 or so TCR beta sequences were associated with HLA alleles at 0.05 false discovery rate.

The CDR3 extends over 14 amino acids. Trimming took 3 bases from V and 4 from J, leaving 7 bases between them. The V gene's germline CDR1 is SGHTA and CDR2 FQGNSA. The chain recombines TRBV7-2 with TRBJ2-6; D may be TRBD2 (5 bases). The source material was PBMCs. This clonotype was obtained from a man between 60 and 70 years old in good health and CMV-seronegative. The CDR3 loop reads CASSFKRGANVLTF. The CDR3 DNA is TGTGCCAGCAGCTTCAAGCGGGGGGCCAACGTCCTGACTTTC.